A single sample gave rise to the 29 T cell receptor beta chains below, sequenced in a study of T cell responses to AZD1222 COVID-19 vaccine. Sequencing used immunoSEQ multiplex PCR; TCRdb keeps in-frame clones, though not all of them. This sample carries roughly 120,000 clones, roughly 94% of them seen once, and the ten largest clones take 6.6%. The sample was peripheral blood, taken on day 0 of AZD1222 vaccination. The receptors come from an adult in good health.

The table lists this clone with a few counts. The chain joins TRBV6-2 or TRBV6-3 to TRBJ1-1, with a tentative D call TRBD1 (5 bases). The germline CDR1 and CDR2 sequences are MNHEY and SVGEGT. The V gene lost 2 bases and the J gene lost 3 bases, with 16 bases spanning the gap. CDR3 length equals 16 residues. The CDR3 DNA sequence: TGTGCCAGCAGTTACGATTTCCTGGGGCCGCACACTGAAGCTTTCTTT. Translation: CASSYDFLGPHTEAFF.

The chain has TRBV21-1 and TRBJ1-4. TRBV21-1 is reported as a pseudogene. CDR3 length equals 16 residues. In DNA, the CDR3 is TGTGCCAGCCCCCCTATTAGGGACGCAACTAATGAAAAACTGTTTTTT. This sequence encodes CASPPIRDATNEKLFF.

In nucleotides, the CDR3 is TGTGCCAGCAGTGGGACAGGGTACGGCTACACCTTC. Translating it yields CASSGTGYGYTF. The V call is TRBV12-3 or TRBV12-4, the J call TRBJ1-2; 9 bases agree with TRBD1. Trimming cost V 5 bases and J 8 bases; bases outside gene matches: 3. This CDR3 is 12 amino acids long.

This sequence joins TRBV5-1 and TRBJ2-5, with 8 bases matching TRBD2. The CDR3 loop spans 16 amino acids. CDR1 SGHRS and CDR2 YFSETQ come from the germline V gene. Germline trimming cut 4 bases from V and 1 base from J; bases unmatched to any gene: 9. The CDR3 here is CASSPGGLIGQETQYF. The CDR3 DNA follows: TGCGCCAGCAGCCCGGGGGGGTTAATAGGCCAAGAGACCCAGTACTTC. Full variable domain (remainder filled in from reference TRBV5-1 and TRBJ2-5): KAGVTQTPRYLIKTRGQQVTLSCSPISGHRSVSWYQQTPGQGLQFLFEYFSETQRNKGNFPGRFSGRQFSNSRSEMNVSTLELGDSALYLCASSPGGLIGQETQYFGPGTRLLVL.

V and J are TRBV18 and TRBJ2-7; D unresolved. The CDR3 runs 16 residues. Trimming left V 6 bases short and J 3 bases short, with 21 bases between. The V gene's germline CDR1 is KGHSH and CDR2 LQKENI. The CDR3 protein is CASSKQPPKPVYEQYF. The DNA of the CDR3 is TGTGCCAGCTCCAAACAACCCCCAAAGCCCGTCTACGAGCAGTACTTC.

The J gene is TRBJ2-7, the V gene TRBV9; D is tentatively TRBD1 or TRBD2 (6 bases each). The CDR3 is made up of 14 amino acids. Germline V gives CDR1 SGDLS, CDR2 YYNGEE. Between the trimmed V and J ends, which lost 4 bases and 3 bases, there was a span of 14 bases. The CDR3 DNA is TGTGCCAGCAGCCCGGGGGCAGGGGTCTACGAGCAGTACTTC. As protein: CASSPGAGVYEQYF.

The genes are TRBV20-1 and TRBJ2-7; D unresolved. The V end was cut by 0 bases, the J end by 4 bases, with 4 bases between. In germline, CDR1 is DFQATT, CDR2 SNEGSKA (reference sequence). This CDR3 is built from 11 residues. This CDR3 is CSARDAYEQYF. The CDR3 region has the DNA TGCAGTGCTAGAGATGCTTACGAGCAGTACTTC.

This clone was recorded once. The CDR3 DNA sequence: TGTGCCGGATCACCCCAGGGGGCGCTGGGGCAGCCCCAGCATTTT. This translates into CAGSPQGALGQPQHF. V is TRBV6-5 and J is TRBJ1-5, with 8 bases that match TRBD1. The CDR3 runs 15 residues. The V gene's germline CDR1 is MNHEY and CDR2 SVGAGI. V shed 11 bases, J shed 7 bases, and the junction held 16 bases outside the gene matches.

The DNA of the CDR3 is TGTGCCAGCAGTTATTGGAGCGCCCAGGGTGAGCAGTTCTTC. Its translation is CASSYWSAQGEQFF. The chain employs TRBV6-5 and TRBJ2-1; weak D call: TRBD1 (5 bases). The length of the CDR3 is 14 residues. Trimming removed 3 bases at V and 9 bases at J, with 15 bases between. Germline-derived CDR1 and CDR2 are MNHEY and SVGAGI.

This chain joins TRBV6-1 and TRBJ2-1; D may be TRBD1 (5 bases). The CDR3 spans 14 residues. The germline V gene encodes CDR1 MNHNS and CDR2 SASEGT. The V gene lost 1 base and the J gene lost 15 bases, with 19 bases spanning the gap. As DNA, the CDR3 is TGTGCCAGCAGTGAAGAGGGGATCAGGTCGGACCGGTTCTTC. This encodes CASSEEGIRSDRFF.

The chain is built from TRBV19 and TRBJ1-4, with D unclear. CDR3 size: 14 residues. Germline V CDR1 and CDR2: LNHDA, SQIVND (reference sequence). Trimming removed 7 bases from V and 8 bases from J, with 17 bases in between. The CDR3 region is CASTTNRALEKLFF. The CDR3 DNA follows: TGTGCCAGTACCACGAATCGGGCACTAGAAAAACTGTTTTTT.

The CDR3 is CATISVWGHLNYGYTF. The DNA for the CDR3 is TGTGCCACCATTAGTGTATGGGGACACCTAAACTATGGCTACACCTTC. The rearrangement joins TRBV28 to TRBJ1-2; possibly TRBD1 for D (6 bases). Germline CDR1 reads MDHEN; CDR2 reads SYDVKM. V was clipped by 10 bases and J by 2 bases, with 23 bases between them. The CDR3 has 16 residues.

The gene calls are TRBV24-1 and TRBJ1-4; D gene uncertain. The ends were cut back, 0 bases at V and 0 bases at J, with 13 bases in the middle. Germline V CDR1 and CDR2: KGHDR, SFDVKD. The CDR3 spans 18 residues. CDR3 loop: CATSDLRWRRTTNEKLFF. CDR3 DNA: TGTGCCACCAGTGATTTGCGGTGGCGACGGACAACTAATGAAAAACTGTTTTTT.

In this sample, this clone turned up once. The chain recombines TRBV27 with TRBJ1-1; D ambiguous. There are 13 residues in the CDR3. The V gene lost 5 bases and the J gene lost 1 base, with 8 bases spanning the gap. Germline V CDR1 and CDR2: MNHEY, SMNVEV (reference sequence). CDR3 loop: CASSITRNTEAFF. In DNA form, the CDR3 reads TGTGCCAGCAGTATTACACGGAACACTGAAGCTTTCTTT.

V usage is TRBV6-4 and J usage is TRBJ1-2, with 8 bases lining up with TRBD1. This CDR3 is built from 13 residues. Germline lookup yields CDR1 MRHNA and CDR2 SNTAGT. V gave up 9 bases and J gave up 4 bases; unmatched junction bases: 7. The chain's CDR3 is CARSSGTGYGYTF. CDR3 nucleotide sequence: TGTGCCAGATCAAGTGGGACAGGCTATGGCTACACCTTC.

The rearrangement uses TRBV6-5 and TRBJ2-7; D could derive from TRBD1 or TRBD2 (5 bases each). This CDR3 spans 14 amino acids. V lost 6 bases to trimming and J lost 0 bases, with 12 bases between them. Germline CDR1 reads MNHEY; CDR2 reads SVGAGI. The CDR3 DNA sequence: TGTGCCAGCAGCACCGGGACCGCCTCCTACGAGCAGTACTTC. Its protein product is CASSTGTASYEQYF.

The chain is built from TRBV19 and TRBJ1-4, with D possibly TRBD1 on 5 matching bases. With 8 bases removed from V and 9 bases from J, the gap between germline ends came to 16 bases. In germline, CDR1 is LNHDA, CDR2 SQIVND (reference sequence). The CDR3 has 13 amino acids. The CDR3 protein is CASGVGEGKKLFF. The CDR3 nucleotides read TGTGCCAGTGGAGTAGGGGAGGGGAAAAAACTGTTTTTT. Supplemented by reference TRBV19 and TRBJ1-4, the full variable domain reads DGGITQSPKYLFRKEGQNVTLSCEQNLNHDAMYWYRQDPGQGLRLIYYSQIVNDFQKGDIAEGYSVSREKKESFPLTVTSAQKNPTAFYLCASGVGEGKKLFFGSGTQLSVL.

CDR3 protein: CASLGYNEQFF. The CDR3 DNA reads as TGTGCCAGCTTGGGGTACAATGAGCAGTTCTTC. V gene TRBV12-3 or TRBV12-4 combines with J gene TRBJ2-1; D is unclear. CDR3 length: 11 residues. Trimming took 8 bases from V and 4 from J, leaving 6 bases between them.

The rearrangement joins TRBV19 to TRBJ1-1, with D possibly being TRBD1 (5 bases). Germline V gene lookup returns CDR1 LNHDA and CDR2 SQIVND (reference sequence). Trimming left V 7 bases short and J 1 base short, with 16 bases between. The CDR3 contains 15 residues. The CDR3 region is CASTNTGTGNTEAFF. CDR3 nucleotides: TGTGCCAGTACCAACACCGGGACGGGGAACACTGAAGCTTTCTTT.

To note about this clone: The sample has other DNA sequences that encode this CDR3 too. The CDR3 region is CASSVGAGYNEQFF. DNA of the CDR3: TGTGCCAGCAGCGTAGGGGCAGGCTACAATGAGCAGTTCTTC. This chain uses TRBV9 with TRBJ2-1; the D is unclear. The V end lost 0 bases, the J end lost 3 bases, and 7 bases lay between the germline ends. The CDR3 covers 14 residues. Germline V lookup: CDR1 SGDLS, CDR2 YYNGEE. Full variable domain (rest looked up from reference TRBV9 and TRBJ2-1): DSGVTQTPKHLITATGQRVTLRCSPRSGDLSVYWYQQSLDQGLQFLIQYYNGEERAKGNILERFSAQQFPDLHSELNLSSLELGDSALYFCASSVGAGYNEQFFGPGTRLTVL.

The genes are TRBV3-1 (or the pseudogene TRBV3-2) and TRBJ1-4; D is ambiguous. The V gene lost 0 bases and the J gene lost 11 bases, with 7 bases spanning the gap. Germline CDR1 LGHDT, CDR2 YNNKEL (reference sequence). The CDR3 runs 12 residues. The CDR3 region is CASSQEGGKLFF. CDR3 DNA: TGTGCCAGCAGCCAAGAAGGAGGTAAACTGTTTTTT.

The CDR3 sequence is CASSQEGAKNEQFF. The CDR3 coding sequence is TGTGCCAGCAGCCAAGAGGGCGCCAAGAATGAGCAGTTCTTC. The rearrangement uses TRBV14 and TRBJ2-1; D remains unclear. The CDR3 has 14 amino acids. V was trimmed by 0 bases and J by 7 bases, leaving 10 bases between them. Germline values: CDR1 SGHDN, CDR2 FVKESK.

This clone was seen just once. At one boundary the junction diverges from the germline segment, which might be a read error. J is TRBJ1-2 and V is TRBV29-1, with no clear D. CDR1 SQVTM and CDR2 ANQGSEA come from the germline V gene. The CDR3 totals 12 residues. The chain's CDR3 is CSVEEIGEGPSF. DNA of the CDR3: TGCAGCGTTGAAGAAATAGGTGAGGGCCCGTCCTTC.

This chain uses TRBV30 with TRBJ1-3; D uncertain. The ends were cut back, 3 bases at V and 0 bases at J, with 3 bases in the middle. The CDR3 is 12 amino acids. CDR1 is GTSNPN, CDR2 SVGIG, per germline (reference sequence). This chain's CDR3 is CAWSPSGNTIYF. The DNA for the CDR3 is TGTGCCTGGAGCCCCTCTGGAAACACCATATATTTT.

This clone was observed a handful of times. The V call is TRBV10-1, the J call TRBJ2-2, with D possibly TRBD1 on 6 matching bases. CDR3 length equals 15 residues. The V end lost 7 bases, the J end lost 1 base, and 13 bases lay between the germline ends. Germline-derived CDR1 and CDR2 are WNHNN and SYGVQD (reference sequence). The CDR3 nucleotides read TGCGCCAGCATCCCAGGGGCGATGAACACCGGGGAGCTGTTTTTT. Amino acids: CASIPGAMNTGELFF.

This CDR3 is CASSLGGSSYNEQFF. The CDR3 DNA follows: TGTGCCAGCAGCTTAGGTGGGAGCTCCTACAATGAGCAGTTCTTC. The chain recombines TRBV5-6 with TRBJ2-1; D is possibly TRBD2 (5 bases). The CDR3 extends over 15 amino acids. Germline V gene data show CDR1 as SGHDT and CDR2 as YYEEEE. V was shortened by 2 bases and J by 0 bases, with 9 bases between the two germline ends.

The gene calls are TRBV19 and TRBJ1-1; D possibly corresponds to TRBD1 (5 bases). The CDR3 has 16 amino acids. Germline CDR1 and CDR2: LNHDA and SQIVND (reference sequence). V lost 3 bases and J lost 4, with 18 bases in between. CDR3 residues: CASSIGGLGRGTEAFF. For the CDR3, the DNA is TGTGCCAGTAGTATCGGGGGACTGGGGAGGGGCACTGAAGCTTTCTTT.

The genes are TRBV7-8 and TRBJ2-7, with 13 bases aligning to TRBD2. The CDR3 extends over 13 amino acids. CDR1 SGHVS and CDR2 FQNEAQ come from the germline V gene. V was pared by 8 bases and J by 4 bases, with 2 bases of the junction left unmatched. This CDR3 is CASGLAGAYEQYF. DNA of the CDR3: TGTGCCAGCGGACTAGCGGGAGCGTACGAGCAGTACTTC. Using reference TRBV7-8 and TRBJ2-7 for the parts outside the CDR3, the full variable domain is GAGVSQSPRYKVAKRGQDVALRCDPISGHVSLFWYQQALGQGPEFLTYFQNEAQLDKSGLPSDRFFAERPEGSVSTLKIQRTQQEDSAVYLCASGLAGAYEQYFGPGTRLTVT.

The chain employs TRBV30 and TRBJ2-7; 9 bases line up with TRBD2. The CDR3 consists of 18 residues. Germline values: CDR1 GTSNPN, CDR2 SVGIG (reference sequence). The V and J ends lost 3 bases and 0 bases, in that order; junction bases with no gene match: 15. The CDR3 loop reads CAWRGGTTGLAHSYEQYF. CDR3 sequence (DNA): TGTGCCTGGAGGGGGGGGACGACGGGACTAGCTCACTCCTACGAGCAGTACTTC.